This T cell receptor beta chain emerged from a study of T cells in Graves' hyperthyroidism and ophthalmopathy. At least ten counts were recorded for this clonotype. TCR beta CDR3 sequences were amplified from RNA transcripts. The HTBI primer set was used in a first-round RT-PCR of the TCR CDR3. TCRdb fed the multiplex PCR reads into MiXCR, producing one record per CDR3 protein. The sample lists some 350,000 distinct CDR3 sequences, 20% to 25% occurring once. The CDR3 spans 17 residues. Germline V gives CDR1 MNHEY, CDR2 SMNVEV (reference sequence). With 5 bases clipped from V and 3 bases from J, the junction kept 14 bases outside the gene matches.

The receptor was derived from a man aged 50 to 59 with Graves' hyperthyroidism. This rearrangement joins TRBV27 to TRBJ2-3; 7 bases match TRBD2. Sequencing used blood. In DNA form, the CDR3 reads TGTGCCAGCAGTCCTAGCGCGGGAGAGGCCGGGACAGATACGCAGTATTTT. Protein product: CASSPSAGEAGTDTQYF.